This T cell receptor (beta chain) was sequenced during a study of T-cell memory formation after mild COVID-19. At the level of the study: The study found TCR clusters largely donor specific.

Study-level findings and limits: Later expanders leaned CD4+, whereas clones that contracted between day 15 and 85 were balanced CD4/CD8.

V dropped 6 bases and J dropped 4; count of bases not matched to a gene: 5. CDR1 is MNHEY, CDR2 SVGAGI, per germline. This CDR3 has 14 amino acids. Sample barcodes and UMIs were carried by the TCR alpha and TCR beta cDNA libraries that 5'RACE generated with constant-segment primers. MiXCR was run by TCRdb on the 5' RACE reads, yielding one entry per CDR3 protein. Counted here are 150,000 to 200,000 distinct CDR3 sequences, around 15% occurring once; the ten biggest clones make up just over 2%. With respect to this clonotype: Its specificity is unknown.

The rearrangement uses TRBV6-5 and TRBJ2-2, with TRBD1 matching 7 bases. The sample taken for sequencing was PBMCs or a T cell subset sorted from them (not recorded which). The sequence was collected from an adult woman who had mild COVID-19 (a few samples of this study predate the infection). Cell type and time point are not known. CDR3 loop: CASSRSGGTGELFF. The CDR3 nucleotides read TGTGCCAGCAGCCGATCAGGGGGCACCGGGGAGCTGTTTTTT.